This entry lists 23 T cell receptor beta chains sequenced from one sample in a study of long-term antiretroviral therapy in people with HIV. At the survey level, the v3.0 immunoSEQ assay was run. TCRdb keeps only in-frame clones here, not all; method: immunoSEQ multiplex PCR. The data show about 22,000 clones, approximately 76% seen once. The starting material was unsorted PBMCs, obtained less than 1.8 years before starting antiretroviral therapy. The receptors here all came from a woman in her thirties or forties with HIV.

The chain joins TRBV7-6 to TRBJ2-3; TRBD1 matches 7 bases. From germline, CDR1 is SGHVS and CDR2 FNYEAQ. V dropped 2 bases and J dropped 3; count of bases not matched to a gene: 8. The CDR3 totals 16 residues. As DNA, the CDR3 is TGTGCCAGCAGCTTAAGCACAGGGGCGGCAACAGATACGCAGTATTTT. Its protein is CASSLSTGAATDTQYF.

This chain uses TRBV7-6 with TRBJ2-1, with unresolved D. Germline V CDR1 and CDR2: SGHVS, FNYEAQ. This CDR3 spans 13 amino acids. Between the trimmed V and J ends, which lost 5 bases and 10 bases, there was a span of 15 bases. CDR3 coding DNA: TGTGCCAGCAGCACGCAGTCGTCCGGGGAGCAGTTCTTC. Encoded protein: CASSTQSSGEQFF.

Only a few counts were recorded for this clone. This CDR3 reads CASSLAQTGVNSPLHF. The CDR3 nucleotides read TGCGCCAGCAGCTTGGCCCAGACAGGGGTTAATTCACCCCTCCACTTT. This sequence joins TRBV5-1 and TRBJ1-6; TRBD1 matches 8 bases. CDR1 SGHRS and CDR2 YFSETQ come from the germline V gene. The length of the CDR3 is 16 residues. J was trimmed by 6 bases and V by 0 bases; bases with no gene match: 5.

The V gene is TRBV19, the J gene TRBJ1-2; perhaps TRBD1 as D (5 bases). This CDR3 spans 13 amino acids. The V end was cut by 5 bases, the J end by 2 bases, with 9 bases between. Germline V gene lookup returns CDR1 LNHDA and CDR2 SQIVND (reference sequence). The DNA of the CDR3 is TGTGCCAGTAGTGGGACCGCCAACTATGGCTACACCTTC. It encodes CASSGTANYGYTF.

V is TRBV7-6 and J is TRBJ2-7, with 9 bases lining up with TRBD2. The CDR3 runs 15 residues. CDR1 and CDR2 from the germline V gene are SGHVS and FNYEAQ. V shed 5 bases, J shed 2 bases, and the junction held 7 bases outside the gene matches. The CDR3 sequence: CASSPQGGRAYEQYF. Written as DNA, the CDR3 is TGTGCCAGCAGCCCCCAGGGCGGGAGGGCCTACGAGCAGTACTTC.

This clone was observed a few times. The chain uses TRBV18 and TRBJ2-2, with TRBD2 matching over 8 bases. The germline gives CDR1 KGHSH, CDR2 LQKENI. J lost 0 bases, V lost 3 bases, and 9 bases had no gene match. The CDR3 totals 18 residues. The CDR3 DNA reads TGTGCCAGCTCACCGTTAGCGGGATACAGCGCGAACACCGGGGAGCTGTTTTTT. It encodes CASSPLAGYSANTGELFF. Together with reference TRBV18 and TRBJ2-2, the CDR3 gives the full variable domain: NAGVMQNPRHLVRRRGQEARLRCSPMKGHSHVYWYRQLPEEGLKFMVYLQKENIIDESGMPKERFSAEFPKEGPSILRIQQVVRGDSAAYFCASSPLAGYSANTGELFFGEGSRLTVL.

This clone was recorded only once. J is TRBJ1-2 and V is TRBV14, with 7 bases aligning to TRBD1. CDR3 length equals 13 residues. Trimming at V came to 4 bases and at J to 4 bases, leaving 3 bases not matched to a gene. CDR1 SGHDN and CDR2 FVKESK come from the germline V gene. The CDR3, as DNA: TGTGCCAGCAGCCGGGACAGAGTCTATGGCTACACCTTC. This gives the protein CASSRDRVYGYTF.

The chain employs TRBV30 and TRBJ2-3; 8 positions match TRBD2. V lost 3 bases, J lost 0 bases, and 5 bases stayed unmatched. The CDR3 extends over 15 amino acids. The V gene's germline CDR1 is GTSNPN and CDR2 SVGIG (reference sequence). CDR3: CAWRAGGTSTDTQYF. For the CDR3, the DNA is TGTGCCTGGAGGGCGGGGGGAACTAGCACAGATACGCAGTATTTT.

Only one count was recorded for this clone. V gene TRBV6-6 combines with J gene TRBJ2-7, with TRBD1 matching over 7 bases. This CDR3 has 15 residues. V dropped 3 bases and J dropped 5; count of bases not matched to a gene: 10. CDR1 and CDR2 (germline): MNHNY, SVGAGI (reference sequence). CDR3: CASSYPIGQVHEQYF. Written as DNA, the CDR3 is TGTGCCAGCAGTTATCCCATTGGACAGGTTCACGAGCAGTACTTC.

CDR3 region: CASSESYGRGAGTRGAFF. The DNA for the CDR3 is TGCGCCAGCAGTGAATCTTACGGCAGGGGGGCCGGTACTCGAGGAGCTTTCTTT. V gene TRBV10-1 combines with J gene TRBJ1-1; 7 nucleotides align to TRBD1. The CDR3 contains 18 residues. CDR1 and CDR2 from the germline V gene are WNHNN and SYGVQD (reference sequence). With 3 bases clipped from V and 10 bases from J, the junction kept 23 bases outside the gene matches.

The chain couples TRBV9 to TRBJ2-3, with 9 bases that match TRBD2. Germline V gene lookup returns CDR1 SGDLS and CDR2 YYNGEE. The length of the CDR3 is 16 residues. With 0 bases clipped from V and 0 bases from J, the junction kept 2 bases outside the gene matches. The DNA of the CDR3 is TGTGCCAGCAGCGTAGGGGCGGGGGGGAGCACAGATACGCAGTATTTT. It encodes CASSVGAGGSTDTQYF. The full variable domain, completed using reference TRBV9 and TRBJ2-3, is DSGVTQTPKHLITATGQRVTLRCSPRSGDLSVYWYQQSLDQGLQFLIQYYNGEERAKGNILERFSAQQFPDLHSELNLSSLELGDSALYFCASSVGAGGSTDTQYFGPGTRLTVL.

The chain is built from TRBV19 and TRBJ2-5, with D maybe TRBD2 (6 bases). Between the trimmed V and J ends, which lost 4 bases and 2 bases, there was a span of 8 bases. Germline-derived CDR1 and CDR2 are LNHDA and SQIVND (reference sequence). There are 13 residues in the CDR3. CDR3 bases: TGTGCCAGTAGTACAGGACTACAAGAGACCCAGTACTTC. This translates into CASSTGLQETQYF.

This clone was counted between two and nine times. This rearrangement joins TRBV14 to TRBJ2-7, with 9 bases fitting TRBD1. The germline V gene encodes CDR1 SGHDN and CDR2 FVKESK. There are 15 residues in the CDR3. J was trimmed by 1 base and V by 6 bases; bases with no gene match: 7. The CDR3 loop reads CASSKQGAWSYEQYF. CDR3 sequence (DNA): TGTGCCAGCAGTAAACAGGGGGCATGGTCCTACGAGCAGTACTTC.

CDR3 DNA: TGCGCCAGCAGCTTCACGAACACTGAAGCTTTCTTT. It translates to CASSFTNTEAFF. V is TRBV5-1 and J is TRBJ1-1; no reliable D call. The V gene lost 2 bases and the J gene lost 1 base, with 3 bases spanning the gap. Germline CDR1 SGHRS, CDR2 YFSETQ. The CDR3 is made up of 12 amino acids. Complete variable domain (other parts from reference TRBV5-1 and TRBJ1-1): KAGVTQTPRYLIKTRGQQVTLSCSPISGHRSVSWYQQTPGQGLQFLFEYFSETQRNKGNFPGRFSGRQFSNSRSEMNVSTLELGDSALYLCASSFTNTEAFFGQGTRLTVV.

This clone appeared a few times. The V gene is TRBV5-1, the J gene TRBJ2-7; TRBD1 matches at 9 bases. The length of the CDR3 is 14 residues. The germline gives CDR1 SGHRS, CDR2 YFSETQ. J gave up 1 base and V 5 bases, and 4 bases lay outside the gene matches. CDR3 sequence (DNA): TGCGCCAGCAGGACCGGGACAGGGTCCTACGAGCAGTACTTC. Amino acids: CASRTGTGSYEQYF.

In DNA, the CDR3 is TGCGCCAGCAGGAGGGACGCGAACACCGGGGAGCTGTTTTTT. It specifies CASRRDANTGELFF. This chain links TRBV5-1 with TRBJ2-2; D may match TRBD1 or TRBD2 (5 bases each). The CDR3 contains 14 residues. The V end lost 5 bases, the J end lost 0 bases, and 8 bases lay between the germline ends. From germline, CDR1 is SGHRS and CDR2 YFSETQ.

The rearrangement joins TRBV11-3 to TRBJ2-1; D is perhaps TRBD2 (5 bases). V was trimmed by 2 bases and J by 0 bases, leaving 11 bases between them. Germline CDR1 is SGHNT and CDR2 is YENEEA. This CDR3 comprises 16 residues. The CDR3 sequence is CASSLWTLSSYNEQFF. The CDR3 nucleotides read TGTGCCAGCAGCTTATGGACTCTATCCTCCTACAATGAGCAGTTCTTC.

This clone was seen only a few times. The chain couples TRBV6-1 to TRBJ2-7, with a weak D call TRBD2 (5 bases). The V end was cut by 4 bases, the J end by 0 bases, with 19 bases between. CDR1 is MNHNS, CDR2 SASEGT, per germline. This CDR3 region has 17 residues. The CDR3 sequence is CASSANPSWVSSYEQYF. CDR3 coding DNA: TGTGCCAGCAGTGCCAATCCTAGCTGGGTGAGCTCCTACGAGCAGTACTTC.

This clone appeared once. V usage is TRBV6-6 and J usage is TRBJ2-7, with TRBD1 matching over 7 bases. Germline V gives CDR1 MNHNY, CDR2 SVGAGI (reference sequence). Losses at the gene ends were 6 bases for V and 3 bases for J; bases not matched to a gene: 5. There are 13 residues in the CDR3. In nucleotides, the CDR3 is TGTGCCAGCAGATCCGGGACAGACTACGAGCAGTACTTC. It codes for CASRSGTDYEQYF.

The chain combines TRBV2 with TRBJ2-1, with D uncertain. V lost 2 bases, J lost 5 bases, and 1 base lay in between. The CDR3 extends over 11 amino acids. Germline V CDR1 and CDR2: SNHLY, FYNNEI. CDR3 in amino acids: CASSEHNEQFF. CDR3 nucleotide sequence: TGTGCCAGCAGTGAACACAATGAGCAGTTCTTC.

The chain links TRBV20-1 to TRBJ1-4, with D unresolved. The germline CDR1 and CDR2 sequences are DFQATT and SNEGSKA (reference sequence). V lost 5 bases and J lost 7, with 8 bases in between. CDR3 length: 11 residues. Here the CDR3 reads CSAGLGEKLFF. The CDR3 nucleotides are TGCAGTGCTGGGTTAGGTGAAAAACTGTTTTTT.

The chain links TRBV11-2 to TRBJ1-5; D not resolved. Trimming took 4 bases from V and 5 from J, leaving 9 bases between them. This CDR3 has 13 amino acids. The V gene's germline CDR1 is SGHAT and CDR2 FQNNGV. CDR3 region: CASSSEADQPQHF. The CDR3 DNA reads TGTGCCAGCAGCTCTGAGGCAGATCAGCCCCAGCATTTT.

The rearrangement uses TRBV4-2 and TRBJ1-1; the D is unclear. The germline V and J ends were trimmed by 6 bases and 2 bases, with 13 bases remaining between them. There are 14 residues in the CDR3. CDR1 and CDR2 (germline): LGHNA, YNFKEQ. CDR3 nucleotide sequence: TGTGCCAGCAGTACTGAGGGCTATAACACTGAAGCTTTCTTT. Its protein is CASSTEGYNTEAFF.